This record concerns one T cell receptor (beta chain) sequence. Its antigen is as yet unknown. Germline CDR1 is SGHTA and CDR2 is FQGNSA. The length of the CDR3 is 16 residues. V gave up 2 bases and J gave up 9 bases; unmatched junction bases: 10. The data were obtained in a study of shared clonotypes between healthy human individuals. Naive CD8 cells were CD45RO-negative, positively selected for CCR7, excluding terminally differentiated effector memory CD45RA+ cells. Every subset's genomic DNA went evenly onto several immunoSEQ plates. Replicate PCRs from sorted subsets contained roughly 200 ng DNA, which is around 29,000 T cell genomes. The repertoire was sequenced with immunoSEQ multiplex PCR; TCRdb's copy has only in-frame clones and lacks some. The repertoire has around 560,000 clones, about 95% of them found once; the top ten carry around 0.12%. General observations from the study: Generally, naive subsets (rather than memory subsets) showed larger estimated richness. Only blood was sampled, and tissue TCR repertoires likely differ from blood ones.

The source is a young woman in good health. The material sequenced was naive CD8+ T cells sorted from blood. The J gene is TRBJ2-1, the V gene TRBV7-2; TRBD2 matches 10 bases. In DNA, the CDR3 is TGTGCCAGCAGCTTACGAAGCGGGAGGGCCCGAGGTGAGCAGTTCTTC. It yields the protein CASSLRSGRARGEQFF.